This T cell receptor beta chain was retrieved from a study of blood T cells in healthy people across ages. Study details: There was about one barcoded beta molecule captured by template switching per two T cells. Study outcomes and limitations: Versus aged donors, long-lived donors had higher diversity and more naive CD4+ cells. Expanded clonotype changes were possibly confounded by unknown donor CMV status.

The CDR3 totals 16 residues. Germline CDR1 and CDR2: MNHNY and SVGAGI (reference sequence). Trimming left V 6 bases short and J 3 bases short, with 18 bases between. A second roughly 6 to 12 cycle PCR used barcoded and J-beta primers. TCRdb analysed the 5' RACE reads with MiXCR anew, one entry per CDR3 protein. The table records approximately 940,000 distinct CDR3 sequences, about 48% of them present only once. Details on this clonotype: What it recognizes is unknown.

Samples each yielded at least 6 micrograms of total RNA. J is TRBJ1-5 and V is TRBV6-6; the D is unclear. The material sequenced was blood. The receptor comes from a man aged 25 to 45 in good health. The CDR3 region is CASSASWAANNQPQHF. CDR3 nucleotides: TGTGCCAGCAGCGCCTCCTGGGCAGCCAACAATCAGCCCCAGCATTTT.